This T cell receptor (beta chain) emerged from a study of T cells in Graves' hyperthyroidism and ophthalmopathy. Study conclusions and caveats: The model made its ophthalmopathy prediction, and onset followed a median around 6.5 months later.

J was trimmed by 2 bases and V by 4 bases; bases with no gene match: 12. The CDR3 loop spans 19 amino acids. Germline CDR1 LGHDT, CDR2 YNNKEL (reference sequence). Ten or more counts support this clonotype. Its specificity is not known. From RNA transcripts, TCR beta CDR3 regions were amplified. A first-round RT-PCR of the TCR CDR3 used the HTBI primer set. Each CDR3 protein is one row after TCRdb ran MiXCR on the multiplex PCR reads. Of about 360,000 distinct CDR3 sequences in the sample, 13% were seen once. The chain has TRBV3-1 and TRBJ2-3; 13 nucleotides match TRBD2. The TCR comes from a woman between 18 and 29 years old with Graves' hyperthyroidism. Sequencing was carried out using blood. CDR3 region: CASSLGLAGAVSYTDTQYF. The CDR3 coding sequence is TGTGCCAGCAGCCTCGGACTAGCGGGGGCCGTCTCCTACACAGATACGCAGTATTTT.